This T cell receptor beta chain was recovered during a study of blood T cell repertoires in COVID-19. Study information: Researchers got acute and convalescent COVID-19 samples from the United States, Italy and Spain. T cells, B-cell-depleted T cells, or PBMCs supplied cDNA or gDNA.

Authors' analysis steps: It was from reference gene primer amplification that nucleated cell counts were estimated. Some clones are missing from TCRdb's copy, which holds only in-frame ones; the method was immunoSEQ multiplex PCR. The V and J calls and clone size were taken over from that table, and D and trimming were inferred from the DNA. The sample holds approximately 130,000 clones, approximately 81% seen once. Material for sequencing was peripheral blood. This receptor was identified in a woman aged 55-70 years with active or convalescent COVID-19.

The CDR3: CASSLRVGGEQYV. Written as DNA, the CDR3 is TGTGCCAGCAGCTTAAGGGTCGGAGGCGAGCAGTACGTC. The chain uses TRBV7-8 and TRBJ2-7; tentative D call: TRBD2 (5 bases). The CDR3 consists of 13 residues. V lost 2 bases and J lost 6, with 11 bases in between. Germline CDR1 and CDR2: SGHVS and FQNEAQ.